This T cell receptor (beta chain) was identified during a study of T cell changes during pregnancy in multiple sclerosis. The CDR3 runs 14 residues. The sample holds a few counts of this clone. Generated by immunoSEQ multiplex PCR, the TCRdb table keeps only in-frame clones and is missing some. The profile shows about 110,000 clones, under 95% of them singletons. The J gene is TRBJ1-1, the V gene TRBV21-1; TRBD1 is taken as the D call from the table, unchecked against the DNA. TRBV21-1 represents a pseudogene. Sequencing was performed on peripheral blood, taken in the third trimester of pregnancy. The TCR was taken from a female donor in good health, enrolled as a control in a pregnancy study. Here the CDR3 DNA reads TGTGCCAGCTACCGGGACAGGTCCAACACTGAAGCTTTCTTT. It is translated as CASYRDRSNTEAFF.